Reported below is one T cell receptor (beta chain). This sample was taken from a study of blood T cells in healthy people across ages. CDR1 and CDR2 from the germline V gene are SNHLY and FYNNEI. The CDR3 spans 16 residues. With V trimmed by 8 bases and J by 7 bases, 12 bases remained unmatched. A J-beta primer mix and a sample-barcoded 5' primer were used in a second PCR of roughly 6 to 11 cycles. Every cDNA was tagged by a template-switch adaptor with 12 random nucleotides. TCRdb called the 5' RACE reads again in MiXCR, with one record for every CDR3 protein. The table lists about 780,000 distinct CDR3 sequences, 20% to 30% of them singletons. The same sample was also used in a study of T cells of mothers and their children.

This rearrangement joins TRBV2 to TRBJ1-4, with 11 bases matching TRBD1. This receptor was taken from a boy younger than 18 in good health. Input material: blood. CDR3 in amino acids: CASGEGTGGRAEKLFF. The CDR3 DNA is TGTGCCAGCGGCGAGGGGACAGGGGGTCGCGCTGAAAAACTGTTTTTT.